These 14 T cell receptor beta chains came from one sample sequenced in a study of CD8+ T cells in alopecia areata. Treatment denoted: oral pan-JAK inhibitor, 5-10 mg twice daily. Alopecia areata patients had lesional scalp punch biopsies and peripheral blood taken from them. RNA extraction and reverse transcription yielded cDNA as sequencing template. Produced via immunoSEQ multiplex PCR; TCRdb's table is partial and in-frame only. The top ten clones hold less than 7% of a sample with fewer than 4,000 clones, around 68% of them seen once. The sequences come from skin, collected at week 24, from a patient treated with tofacitinib. These receptors were obtained from a human donor with alopecia areata.

The gene calls are TRBV7-8 and TRBJ2-7, with 8 bases identical to TRBD1. V lost 5 bases to trimming and J lost 2 bases; unmatched junction nucleotides: 11. This CDR3 spans 16 amino acids. From germline, CDR1 is SGHVS and CDR2 FQNEAQ. The chain's CDR3 is CASSAQFDRGAYEQYF. CDR3 DNA sequence: TGTGCCAGCAGCGCCCAATTCGACAGGGGAGCCTACGAGCAGTACTTC.

This clone has a single count. V gene TRBV6-6 combines with J gene TRBJ1-4, with D hard to call. Germline assignment: CDR1 MNHNY and CDR2 SVGAGI (reference sequence). The CDR3 consists of 12 residues. The V and J ends lost 8 bases and 8 bases respectively, with 12 bases between them. The CDR3 sequence: CASGSYGEKLFF. In DNA, the CDR3 is TGTGCCAGCGGAAGTTATGGGGAAAAACTGTTTTTT.

The gene calls are TRBV7-9 and TRBJ1-1; D remains ambiguous. The CDR3 runs 13 residues. Germline loops: CDR1 SEHNR, CDR2 FQNEAQ (reference sequence). V lost 1 base and J lost 1, with 4 bases in between. The CDR3 reads CASSLVGNTEAFF. The DNA for the CDR3 is TGTGCCAGCAGCTTAGTCGGGAACACTGAAGCTTTCTTT.

This sequence joins TRBV4-3 and TRBJ1-2, with 9 nucleotides matching TRBD1. Trimming removed 0 bases from V and 3 bases from J; junction bases left unmatched: 2. The CDR3 has 15 amino acids. CDR1 is LGHNA and CDR2 is YSLEER in the germline V gene. In DNA form, the CDR3 reads TGCGCCAGCAGCCAAGAGGGACAGGGCGACTATGGCTACACCTTC. Encoded protein: CASSQEGQGDYGYTF.

Comments on this clone: The same CDR3 can be traced to other DNA sequences in this sample. The chain couples TRBV5-1 to TRBJ2-1; 10 bases line up with TRBD2. Trimming took 0 bases from V and 8 from J; bases not matched to a gene: 14. CDR3 length: 18 amino acids. In germline, CDR1 is SGHRS, CDR2 YFSETQ. The CDR3 sequence is CASSLAGVAGGFKDEQFF. In DNA, the CDR3 is TGCGCCAGCAGCTTGGCCGGGGTAGCGGGGGGTTTCAAGGATGAGCAGTTCTTC. Full variable domain (rest looked up from reference TRBV5-1 and TRBJ2-1): KAGVTQTPRYLIKTRGQQVTLSCSPISGHRSVSWYQQTPGQGLQFLFEYFSETQRNKGNFPGRFSGRQFSNSRSEMNVSTLELGDSALYLCASSLAGVAGGFKDEQFFGPGTRLTVL.

The chain employs TRBV28 and TRBJ2-4, with D possibly TRBD1 on 6 matching bases. In germline, CDR1 is MDHEN, CDR2 SYDVKM. Trimming removed 8 bases at V and 10 bases at J, with 21 bases between. The CDR3 sequence is 14 residues long. The CDR3 sequence: CASSPNQGLLIQYF. The CDR3 bases are TGTGCCAGCTCCCCTAATCAGGGGCTTTTAATTCAGTACTTC.

The rearrangement uses TRBV28 and TRBJ1-5; weak D call: TRBD1 (5 bases). Trimming took 5 bases from V and 9 from J, leaving 11 bases between them. The CDR3 has 12 amino acids. From germline, CDR1 is MDHEN and CDR2 SYDVKM. This chain's CDR3 is CASSPPRGPQHF. CDR3 bases: TGTGCCAGCAGTCCTCCGAGGGGGCCCCAGCATTTT.

This chain connects TRBV15 to TRBJ2-2; tentative D call: TRBD1 (6 bases). The germline V gene has CDR1 LNHNV and CDR2 YYDKDF (reference sequence). This CDR3 spans 17 amino acids. V dropped 2 bases and J dropped 4 bases, with 17 bases sitting between them. CDR3 residues: CATSRKNREPVTGELFF. The DNA for the CDR3 is TGTGCCACCAGCAGAAAAAACAGGGAACCGGTCACCGGGGAGCTGTTTTTT. Using reference TRBV15 and TRBJ2-2 for the parts outside the CDR3, the full variable domain is DAMVIQNPRYQVTQFGKPVTLSCSQTLNHNVMYWYQQKSSQAPKLLFHYYDKDFNNEADTPDNFQSRRPNTSFCFLDIRSPGLGDTAMYLCATSRKNREPVTGELFFGEGSRLTVL.

In nucleotides, the CDR3 is TGTGCCAGTAGTGAGCAGAAAGGTCAGCCCCAGCATTTT. Amino acid sequence: CASSEQKGQPQHF. The chain joins TRBV19 to TRBJ1-5; D is undetermined. Germline CDR1 reads LNHDA; CDR2 reads SQIVND (reference sequence). V was clipped by 5 bases and J by 6 bases, with 11 bases between them. The CDR3 runs to 13 residues. The full variable domain, completed using reference TRBV19 and TRBJ1-5, is DGGITQSPKYLFRKEGQNVTLSCEQNLNHDAMYWYRQDPGQGLRLIYYSQIVNDFQKGDIAEGYSVSREKKESFPLTVTSAQKNPTAFYLCASSEQKGQPQHFGDGTRLSIL.

The chain has TRBV4-3 and TRBJ1-2; D unresolved. Trimming left V 4 bases short and J 4 bases short, with 22 bases between. The germline V gene has CDR1 LGHNA and CDR2 YSLEER. The CDR3 consists of 17 residues. In DNA, the CDR3 is TGCGCCAGCAGCCGGAGGCTAGGACGTCGAAAGATCTATGGCTACACCTTC. Its protein is CASSRRLGRRKIYGYTF.

This chain joins TRBV2 and TRBJ1-4; 9 bases line up with TRBD1. CDR1 SNHLY and CDR2 FYNNEI come from the germline V gene. Trimming cost V 6 bases and J 8 bases; bases outside gene matches: 7. This CDR3 is 14 amino acids long. CDR3 residues: CASSPGTGREKLFF. The CDR3 nucleotides are TGTGCCAGCAGCCCCGGGACAGGGAGGGAAAAACTGTTTTTT.

CDR3 loop: CATSSAGTSGPYNEQFF. CDR3 DNA sequence: TGTGCCACCAGCAGCGCGGGTACTAGCGGGCCCTACAATGAGCAGTTCTTC. The chain combines TRBV15 with TRBJ2-1; TRBD2 agrees at 9 bases. With 3 bases clipped from V and 2 bases from J, the junction kept 8 bases outside the gene matches. The CDR3 consists of 17 residues. CDR1 is LNHNV and CDR2 is YYDKDF in the germline V gene (reference sequence).

The rearrangement joins TRBV11-2 to TRBJ1-2; no firm D call. The V and J ends lost 5 bases and 7 bases respectively, with 14 bases between them. Germline-derived CDR1 and CDR2 are SGHAT and FQNNGV. CDR3 size: 13 residues. In DNA, the CDR3 is TGTGCCAGCAGCCCAGCCCCAGGTGGTGGCTACACCTTC. The encoded protein is CASSPAPGGGYTF.

The chain joins TRBV10-3 to TRBJ1-5; D call uncertain. Germline CDR1 is ENHRY and CDR2 is SYGVKD. Trimming left V 2 bases short and J 5 bases short, with 13 bases between. The CDR3 runs to 15 residues. The CDR3 region is CAISEGPQTDQPQHF. CDR3 bases: TGTGCCATCAGTGAGGGGCCCCAGACGGATCAGCCCCAGCATTTT.